Listed below are T cell receptor beta chains from one sample, sequenced in a study of blood T cell repertoires in COVID-19. Using immunoSEQ multiplex PCR, the repertoire was profiled, and TCRdb retains in-frame clones only, with some absent. The table records 90,000 or so clones, about 89% of them present only once. Input material: peripheral blood. The receptors come from a human donor in a cohort sampled during active COVID-19. Each CDR3 is given without its conserved first and last residue.

V,J,CDR3
TRBV4-1,TRBJ2-1,ASSQDKGTSGTLDDNEQF
TRBV28,TRBJ2-1,ASSLRGVYNEQF
TRBV18,TRBJ1-2,ASSPPGTAGGYT
TRBV4-2,TRBJ2-3,ASSQGTSGFSSTDTQY
TRBV6-2/TRBV6-3,TRBJ2-7,ASSYRDEQY
TRBV7-2,TRBJ2-7,ASSLGGSIYEQY
TRBV19,TRBJ2-3,ASSRGRSGEGDTQY
TRBV7-2,TRBJ2-5,ASSSLLGLAGPGETQY
TRBV7-6,TRBJ2-5,ASSGPLAGGPGETQY
TRBV27,TRBJ2-4,ASSPQGLTARGIQY
TRBV5-1,TRBJ2-5,ASSPAGTSGRAETQY
TRBV30,TRBJ2-7,ALQGIPYEQY
TRBV29-1,TRBJ2-3,SVEDPGQGHTQY
TRBV6-5,TRBJ2-1,ASGWAGVNEQF
TRBV5-1,TRBJ2-3,ASSLVAGEGTDTQY
TRBV6-5,TRBJ1-5,ATCIDRVAQPQH
TRBV27,TRBJ2-5,ASSLRVGGQETQY
TRBV30,TRBJ1-2,AWSPPSTGGGYGYT
TRBV19,TRBJ2-1,ASSIETASGRVGSYNEQF
TRBV6-5,TRBJ2-2,ASSPQAPTGELF
TRBV5-8,TRBJ2-3,ASSLYVGGEFTDTQY
TRBV7-2,TRBJ2-1,ASSSGGGSYNEQF